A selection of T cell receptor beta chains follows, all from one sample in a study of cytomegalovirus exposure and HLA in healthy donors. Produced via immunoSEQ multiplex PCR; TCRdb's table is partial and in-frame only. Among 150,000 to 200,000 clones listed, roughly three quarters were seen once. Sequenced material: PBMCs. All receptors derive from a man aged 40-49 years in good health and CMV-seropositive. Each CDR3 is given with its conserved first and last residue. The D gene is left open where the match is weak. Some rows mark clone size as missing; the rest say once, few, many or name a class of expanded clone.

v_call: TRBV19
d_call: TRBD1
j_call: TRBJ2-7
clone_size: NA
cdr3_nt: TGTGCCAGTAGTATCACAGCTGCCTCAGGGGGCGGCGAGCAGTACTTC
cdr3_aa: CASSITAASGGGEQYF

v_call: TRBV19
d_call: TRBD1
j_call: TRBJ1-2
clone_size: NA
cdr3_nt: TGTGCCAGTAGTAGCCAGGACAGGCGAGTGGGCGGCTACACCTTC
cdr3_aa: CASSSQDRRVGGYTF

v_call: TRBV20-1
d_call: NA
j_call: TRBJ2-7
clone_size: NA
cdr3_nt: TGCAGTGCTAGACCGGGCTACGAGCAGTACTTC
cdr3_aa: CSARPGYEQYF

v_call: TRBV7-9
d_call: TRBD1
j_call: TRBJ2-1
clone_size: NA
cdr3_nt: TGTGCCAGCAGCTTCGGACAGGGCAATGAGCAGTTCTTC
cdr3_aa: CASSFGQGNEQFF

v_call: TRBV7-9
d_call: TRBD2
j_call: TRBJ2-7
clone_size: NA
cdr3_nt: TGTGCCAGCAGCTTCGAAGCGGGGGCCTACGAGCAGTACTTC
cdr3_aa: CASSFEAGAYEQYF

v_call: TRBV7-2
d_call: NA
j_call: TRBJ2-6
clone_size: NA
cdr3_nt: TGTGCCAGCAGCTTAGATCGGGGATCTGGGGCCAACGTCCTGACTTTC
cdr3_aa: CASSLDRGSGANVLTF

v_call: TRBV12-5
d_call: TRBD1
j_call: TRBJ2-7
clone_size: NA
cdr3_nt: TGTGCTAGTGGTTCGACTAGACAGGGGTACGAGCAGTACTTC
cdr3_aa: CASGSTRQGYEQYF

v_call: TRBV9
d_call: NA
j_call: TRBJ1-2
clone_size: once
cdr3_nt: TGTGCCAGCAGCGACCGCGTCTATGGCTACACCTTC
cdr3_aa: CASSDRVYGYTF

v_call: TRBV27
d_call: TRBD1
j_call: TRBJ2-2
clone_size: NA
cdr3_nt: TGTGCCAGCAGGAAGGACAGGGGAGGCGGGGAGCTGTTTTTT
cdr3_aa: CASRKDRGGGELFF

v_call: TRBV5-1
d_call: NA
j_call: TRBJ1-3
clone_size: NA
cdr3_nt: TGCGCCAGCAGCTTGACAGCCTCTGGAAACACCATATATTTT
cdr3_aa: CASSLTASGNTIYF

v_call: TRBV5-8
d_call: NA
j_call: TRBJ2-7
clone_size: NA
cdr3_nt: TGTGCCAGCACCTTATCGGAGGGGTACGAGCAGTACTTC
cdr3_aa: CASTLSEGYEQYF

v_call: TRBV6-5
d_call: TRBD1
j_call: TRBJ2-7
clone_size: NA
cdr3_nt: TGTGCCAGCAGGGACAGGGGAAGCGAGCAGTACTTC
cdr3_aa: CASRDRGSEQYF

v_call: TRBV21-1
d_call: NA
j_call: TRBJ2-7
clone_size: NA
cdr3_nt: TGTGCCAGCAGCAAACGTTTGGGACATCTCTCCTACGAGCAGTACTTC
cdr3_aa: CASSKRLGHLSYEQYF

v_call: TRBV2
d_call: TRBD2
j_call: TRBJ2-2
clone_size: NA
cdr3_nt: TGTGCCAGCTGCGAGACTAGCTACACCGGGGAGCTGTTTTTT
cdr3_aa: CASCETSYTGELFF

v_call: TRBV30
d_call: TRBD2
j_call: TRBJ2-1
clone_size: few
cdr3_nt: TGTGCCTGGACCTCCGGGACTAGCCCTATTAATGAGCAGTTCTTC
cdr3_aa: CAWTSGTSPINEQFF

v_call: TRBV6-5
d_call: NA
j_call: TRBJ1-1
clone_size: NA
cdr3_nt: TGTGCCAGCAGCTCCCACACAGGCACTGAAGCTTTCTTT
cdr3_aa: CASSSHTGTEAFF

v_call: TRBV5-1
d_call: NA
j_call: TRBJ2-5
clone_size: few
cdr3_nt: TGCGCCAGCAGCCTCCAAGAGACCCAGTACTTC
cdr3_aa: CASSLQETQYF

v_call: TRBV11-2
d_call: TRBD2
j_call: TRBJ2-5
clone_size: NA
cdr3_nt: TGTGCCAGCAGCTTGGGGGGAGGGGAGACCCAGTACTTC
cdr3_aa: CASSLGGGETQYF

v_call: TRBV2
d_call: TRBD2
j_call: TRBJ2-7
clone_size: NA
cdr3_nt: TGTGCCAGCGGGGGGGAGCGGGGGGACTCCACCTACGAGCAGTACTTC
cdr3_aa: CASGGERGDSTYEQYF

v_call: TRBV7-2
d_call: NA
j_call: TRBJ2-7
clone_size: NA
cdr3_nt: TGTGCCAGCAGCTTAGACGGCTCCTACGAGCAGTACTTC
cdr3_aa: CASSLDGSYEQYF

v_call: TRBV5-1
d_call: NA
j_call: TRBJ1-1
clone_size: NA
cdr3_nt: TGCGCCAGCAGCTTGGGAGGCGTGAACACTGAAGCTTTCTTT
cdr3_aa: CASSLGGVNTEAFF

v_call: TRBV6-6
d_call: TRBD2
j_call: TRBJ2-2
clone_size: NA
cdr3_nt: TGTGCCAGCAGCTACATCCGGGGGGGCATCGGGGAGCTGTTTTTT
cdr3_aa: CASSYIRGGIGELFF

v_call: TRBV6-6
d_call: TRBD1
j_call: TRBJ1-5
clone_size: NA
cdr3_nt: TGTGCCAGCAAGACAGGGACCCTAATTGGGCCCCAGCATTTT
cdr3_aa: CASKTGTLIGPQHF

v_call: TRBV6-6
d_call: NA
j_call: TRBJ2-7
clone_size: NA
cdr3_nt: TGTGCCAGCAGCTTAGACCACTACGAGCAGTACTTC
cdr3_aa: CASSLDHYEQYF

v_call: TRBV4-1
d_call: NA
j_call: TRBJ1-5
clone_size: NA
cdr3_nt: TGCGCCAGCAGCCAAGAAGAAGTGGGGCCCAATCAGCCCCAGCATTTT
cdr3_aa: CASSQEEVGPNQPQHF

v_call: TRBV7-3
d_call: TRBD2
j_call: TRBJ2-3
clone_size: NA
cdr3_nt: TGTGCCAGCAGCTCCGGTGGTAGCGGGGTAAATACGCAGTATTTT
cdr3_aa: CASSSGGSGVNTQYF

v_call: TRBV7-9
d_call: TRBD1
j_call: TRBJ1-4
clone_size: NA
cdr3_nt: TGTTCCAGCAGCCCCACACAGGGGGCGGGTGAAAAACTGTTTTTT
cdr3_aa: CSSSPTQGAGEKLFF

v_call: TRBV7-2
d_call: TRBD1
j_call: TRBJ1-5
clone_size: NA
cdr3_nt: TGTGCCAGCAGCCACAGGGGGCCGGAGGATCAGCCCCAGCATTTT
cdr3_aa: CASSHRGPEDQPQHF

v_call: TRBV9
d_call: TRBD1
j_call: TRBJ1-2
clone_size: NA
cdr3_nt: TGTGCCAGCAGCCTAAACAGGGGGGCCTATGGCTACACCTTC
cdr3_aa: CASSLNRGAYGYTF

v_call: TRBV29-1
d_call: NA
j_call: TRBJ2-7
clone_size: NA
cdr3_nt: TGCAGCGTTGAAAAAGGGGAAGCCTACGAGCAGTACTTC
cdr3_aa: CSVEKGEAYEQYF

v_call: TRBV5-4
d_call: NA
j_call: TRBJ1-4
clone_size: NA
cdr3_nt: TGTGCCAGCAGCTTTACTATTAGGGGAGGGGATGAAAAACTGTTTTTT
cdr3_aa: CASSFTIRGGDEKLFF

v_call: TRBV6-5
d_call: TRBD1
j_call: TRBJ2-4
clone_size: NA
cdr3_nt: TGTGCCAGCAGTTACTCGCACAGGGGAAAAAACATTCAGTACTTC
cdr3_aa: CASSYSHRGKNIQYF

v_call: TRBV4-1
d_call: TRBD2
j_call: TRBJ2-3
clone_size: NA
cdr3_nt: TGCGCCAGCAGCCAAGTGGGACTAGCGGGGGGTGATACGCAGTATTTT
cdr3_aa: CASSQVGLAGGDTQYF

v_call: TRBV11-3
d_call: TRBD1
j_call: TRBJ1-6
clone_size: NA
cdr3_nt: TGTGCCAGCAGCTCAAGGACAGGGGATAATTCACCCCTCCACTTT
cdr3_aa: CASSSRTGDNSPLHF

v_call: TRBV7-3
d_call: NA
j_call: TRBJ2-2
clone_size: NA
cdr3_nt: TGTGCCAGCAGCATTGGGACTCTCACCGGGGAGCTGTTTTTT
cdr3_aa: CASSIGTLTGELFF

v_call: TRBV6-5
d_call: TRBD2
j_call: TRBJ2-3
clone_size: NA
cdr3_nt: TGTGCCAGCAGTTATCTTGTAGCGGGGTTCACAGATACGCAGTATTTT
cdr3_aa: CASSYLVAGFTDTQYF

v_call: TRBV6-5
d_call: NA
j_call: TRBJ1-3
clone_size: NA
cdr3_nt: TGTGCCAGCAGTTACTCCGCGGCAGCTAGAAACACCATATATTTT
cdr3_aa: CASSYSAAARNTIYF

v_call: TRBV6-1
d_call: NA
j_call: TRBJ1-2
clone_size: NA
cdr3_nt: TGTGCCACTACGAAGGAGGGTACCTATGGCTACACCTTC
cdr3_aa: CATTKEGTYGYTF

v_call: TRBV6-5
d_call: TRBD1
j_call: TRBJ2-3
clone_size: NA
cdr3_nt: TGTGCCAGCAGTACCGGGACAGGGTCAAGAGATACGCAGTATTTT
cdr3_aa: CASSTGTGSRDTQYF

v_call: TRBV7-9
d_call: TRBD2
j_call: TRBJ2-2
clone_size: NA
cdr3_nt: TGTGCCAGCAGAGCCCCCCTAGCGGGGGGTACCGGGGAGCTGTTTTTT
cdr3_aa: CASRAPLAGGTGELFF

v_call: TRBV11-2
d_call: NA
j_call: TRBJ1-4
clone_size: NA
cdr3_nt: TGTGCCAGCAGCTGGACATTGGTCGATGAAAAACTGTTTTTT
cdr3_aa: CASSWTLVDEKLFF

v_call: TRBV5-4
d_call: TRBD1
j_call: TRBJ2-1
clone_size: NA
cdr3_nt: TGTGCCAGCAGCTCAGGAGGTAGACAGGGCCGCCACAATGAGCAGTTCTTC
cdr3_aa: CASSSGGRQGRHNEQFF

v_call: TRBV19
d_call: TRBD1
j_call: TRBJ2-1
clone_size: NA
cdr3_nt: TGTGCCAGTAGCACCCTTGACAGGGGGAGTTACAATGAGCAGTTCTTC
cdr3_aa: CASSTLDRGSYNEQFF

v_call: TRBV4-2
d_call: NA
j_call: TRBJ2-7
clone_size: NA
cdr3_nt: TGTGCCAGCAGCCAAGAAGCCGCACCCACCTACGAGCAGTACTTC
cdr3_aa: CASSQEAAPTYEQYF

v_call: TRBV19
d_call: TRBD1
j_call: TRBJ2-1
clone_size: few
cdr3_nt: TGTGCCAGTAGCCCCGTGGGCAGGGGGTACAATGAGCAGTTCTTC
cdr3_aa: CASSPVGRGYNEQFF

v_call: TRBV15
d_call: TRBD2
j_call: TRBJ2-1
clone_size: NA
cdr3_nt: TGTGCCACCAGCAGAGTTGATTTTTGGGGCTTGGGGGCGGGGGGACCCTACAATGAGCAGTTCTTC
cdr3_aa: CATSRVDFWGLGAGGPYNEQFF

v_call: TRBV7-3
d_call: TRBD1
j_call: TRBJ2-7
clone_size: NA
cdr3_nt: TGTGCCAGCAGCTCGGGACAGGGGAGGGAGCAGTACTTC
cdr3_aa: CASSSGQGREQYF

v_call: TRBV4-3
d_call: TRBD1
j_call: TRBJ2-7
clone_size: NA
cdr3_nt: TGCGCCAGCAGCCCCCAGGCACAGGGGTTCTACGAGCAGTACTTC
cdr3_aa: CASSPQAQGFYEQYF

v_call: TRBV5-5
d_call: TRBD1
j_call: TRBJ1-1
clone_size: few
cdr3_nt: TGCGCCAGCAGTAGGACAGGGAACACTGAAGCTTTCTTT
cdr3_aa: CASSRTGNTEAFF

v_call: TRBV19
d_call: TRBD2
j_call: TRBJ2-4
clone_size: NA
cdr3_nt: TGTGCCAGTAGTATAGACCAAGCGGGGGCCGGAAACATTCAGTACTTC
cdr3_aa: CASSIDQAGAGNIQYF

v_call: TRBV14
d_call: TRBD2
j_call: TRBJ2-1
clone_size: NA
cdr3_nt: TGTGCCAGCAGCCGCAGCGGGGTTTACAATGAGCAGTTCTTC
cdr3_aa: CASSRSGVYNEQFF

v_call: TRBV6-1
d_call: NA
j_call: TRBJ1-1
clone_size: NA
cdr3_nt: TGTGCCAGCAGTTCGACACCGAACACTGAAGCTTTCTTT
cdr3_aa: CASSSTPNTEAFF

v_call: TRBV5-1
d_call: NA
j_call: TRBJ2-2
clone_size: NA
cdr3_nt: TGCGCCAGCAGCCTTGGGGCAGGGGTAGTCACCGGGGAGCTGTTTTTT
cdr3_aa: CASSLGAGVVTGELFF

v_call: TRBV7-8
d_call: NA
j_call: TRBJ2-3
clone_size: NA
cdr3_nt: TGTGCCAGCCTCACAGACTACACAGATACGCAGTATTTT
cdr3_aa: CASLTDYTDTQYF

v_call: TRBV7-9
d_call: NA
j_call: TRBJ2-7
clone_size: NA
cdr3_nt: TGTGCCAGCAGCTTAGTGGGCGGGCACGAGCAGTACTTC
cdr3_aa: CASSLVGGHEQYF

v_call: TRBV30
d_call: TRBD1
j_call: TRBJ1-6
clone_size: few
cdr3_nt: TGTGCCTGGAGTGGGGGACAGGCCTTACCCCTCCACTTT
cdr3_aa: CAWSGGQALPLHF

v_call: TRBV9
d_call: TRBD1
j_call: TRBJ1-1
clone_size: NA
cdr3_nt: TGTGCCAGCAGCCCCGGGACAGGGGCTTTCTTT
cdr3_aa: CASSPGTGAFF

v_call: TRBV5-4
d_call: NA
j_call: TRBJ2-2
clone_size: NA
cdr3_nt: TGTGCCAGCAGCTCCCCCGGGCGGGGTCTCACCGGGGAGCTGTTTTTT
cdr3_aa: CASSSPGRGLTGELFF

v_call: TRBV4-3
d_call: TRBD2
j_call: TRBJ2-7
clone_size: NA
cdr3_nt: TGCGCCAGCAGCCAAGATCTAGCGGGGGGTTACGAGCAGTACTTC
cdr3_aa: CASSQDLAGGYEQYF